This T cell receptor beta chain is from a study of cytomegalovirus exposure and HLA in healthy donors. Study results and caveats: Only CMV serostatus was available as immune exposure information. The number of N-insertions in an Asian-associated ancestry cluster was reportedly below the approximately 700-donor mean in a later analysis. In a later analysis, HLA-associated beta chains showed higher expansion and lower generation probabilities than comparable chains.

The primer mix had 60 Vbeta and 13 Jbeta primers. Authors' methods: In a later analysis, some 10 million of about 80 million unique beta chains occurred in at least two donors. The protocol was immunoSEQ multiplex PCR, while the TCRdb copy is restricted to in-frame clones and leaves out a portion. Clone size and the V and J calls come from that table; the DNA yielded D and trimming. The sample has roughly 160,000 clones, roughly 80% seen once. The CDR3 has 12 amino acids. Trimming cost V 7 bases and J 5 bases, with 12 bases left between them. Germline lookup yields CDR1 MDHEN and CDR2 SYDVKM. This clone has a single count. What it binds is unknown.

Material for sequencing was PBMCs. The TCR sequence derives from a male donor in good health and CMV-seropositive. The chain links TRBV28 to TRBJ2-7; D remains ambiguous. CDR3 DNA sequence: TGTGCCAGCACCCAGTTCACCCACGAGCAGTACTTC. Protein: CASTQFTHEQYF.